This T cell receptor (beta chain) was identified in a study of T cells in Graves' hyperthyroidism and ophthalmopathy. Study details: Blood from the periphery was taken at initial diagnosis, before any treatment. Findings and caveats of the study: Ophthalmopathy was identified by the model a median around 6.3 months ahead of onset.

Uncontrolled infection, other autoimmune disease, pregnancy or lactation excluded patients. More than 8.5 ml of fresh peripheral blood supplied the PBMCs. Ten or more counts support this clonotype. Its target is unknown. Amplification of TCR beta CDR3 regions used RNA as the template. First-round RT-PCR of the TCR CDR3 relied on the HTBI primer set. TCRdb passed the multiplex PCR reads through MiXCR, listing each CDR3 protein once. The sample lists about 58,000 distinct CDR3 sequences, about 50% occurring once. The sequencing input was blood. The receptor was isolated from a woman aged 25 to 45 with Graves' ophthalmopathy.

CDR3: CAWSRLDQETQYF. CDR3 DNA sequence: TGTGCCTGGAGTAGACTTGACCAAGAGACCCAGTACTTC. This rearrangement joins TRBV30 to TRBJ2-5; D is unclear. The CDR3 is 13 residues long. The ends were cut back, 2 bases at V and 0 bases at J, with 7 bases in the middle. Germline-derived CDR1 and CDR2 are GTSNPN and SVGIG (reference sequence).